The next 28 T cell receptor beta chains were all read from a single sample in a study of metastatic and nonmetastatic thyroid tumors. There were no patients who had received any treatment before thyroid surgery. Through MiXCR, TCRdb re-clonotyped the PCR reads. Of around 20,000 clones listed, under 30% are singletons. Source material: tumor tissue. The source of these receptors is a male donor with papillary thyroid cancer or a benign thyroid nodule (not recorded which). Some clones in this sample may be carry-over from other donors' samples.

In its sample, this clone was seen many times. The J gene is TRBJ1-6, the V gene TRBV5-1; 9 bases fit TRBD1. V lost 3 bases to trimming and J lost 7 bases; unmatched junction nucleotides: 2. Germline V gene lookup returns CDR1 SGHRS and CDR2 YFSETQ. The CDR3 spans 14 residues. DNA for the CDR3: TGCGCCAGCAGCTCAGGACAGGGGAATTCACCCCTCCACTTT. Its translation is CASSSGQGNSPLHF.

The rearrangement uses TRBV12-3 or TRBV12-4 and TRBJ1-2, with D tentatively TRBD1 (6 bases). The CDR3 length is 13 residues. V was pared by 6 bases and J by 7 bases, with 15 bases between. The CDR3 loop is CASRDSVPLGYTF. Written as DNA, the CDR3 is TGTGCCAGCAGGGACAGCGTGCCCCTTGGCTACACCTTC.

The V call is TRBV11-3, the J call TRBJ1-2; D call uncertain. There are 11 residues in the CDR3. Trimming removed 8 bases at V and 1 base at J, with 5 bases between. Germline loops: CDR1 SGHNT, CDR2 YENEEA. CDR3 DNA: TGTGCCAGCCCACTTAACTATGGCTACACCTTC. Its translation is CASPLNYGYTF.

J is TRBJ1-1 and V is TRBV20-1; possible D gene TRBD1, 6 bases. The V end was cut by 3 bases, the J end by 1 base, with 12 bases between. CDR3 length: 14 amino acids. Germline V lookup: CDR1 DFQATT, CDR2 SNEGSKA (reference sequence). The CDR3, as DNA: TGCAGTGCTAGGGGCGGACAGACGAACACTGAAGCTTTCTTT. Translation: CSARGGQTNTEAFF.

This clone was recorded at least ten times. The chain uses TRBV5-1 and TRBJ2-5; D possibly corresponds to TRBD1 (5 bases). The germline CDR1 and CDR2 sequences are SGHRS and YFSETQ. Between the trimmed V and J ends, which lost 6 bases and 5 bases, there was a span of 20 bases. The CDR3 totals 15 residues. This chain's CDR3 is CASTPQRTLGETQYF. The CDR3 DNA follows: TGCGCCAGCACACCTCAAAGGACATTGGGGGAGACCCAGTACTTC.

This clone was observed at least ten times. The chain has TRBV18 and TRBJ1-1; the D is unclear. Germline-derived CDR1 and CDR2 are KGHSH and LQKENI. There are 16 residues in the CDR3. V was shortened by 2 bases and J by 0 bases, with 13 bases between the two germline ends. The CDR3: CASSPDRNLMNTEAFF. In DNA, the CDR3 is TGTGCCAGCTCACCAGATCGGAATCTTATGAACACTGAAGCTTTCTTT.

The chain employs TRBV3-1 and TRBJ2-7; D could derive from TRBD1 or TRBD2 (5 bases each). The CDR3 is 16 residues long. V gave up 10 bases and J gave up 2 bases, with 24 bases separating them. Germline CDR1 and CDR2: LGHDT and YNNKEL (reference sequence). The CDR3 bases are TGTGCCACGCCGGGACCTAGGCGGATAACCCCCTACGAGCAGTACTTC. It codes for CATPGPRRITPYEQYF.

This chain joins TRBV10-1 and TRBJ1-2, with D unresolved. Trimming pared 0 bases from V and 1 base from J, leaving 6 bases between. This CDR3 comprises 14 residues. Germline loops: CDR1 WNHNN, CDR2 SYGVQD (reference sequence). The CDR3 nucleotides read TGCGCCAGCAGTGAGTCGGACCGTAACTATGGCTACACCTTC. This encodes CASSESDRNYGYTF.

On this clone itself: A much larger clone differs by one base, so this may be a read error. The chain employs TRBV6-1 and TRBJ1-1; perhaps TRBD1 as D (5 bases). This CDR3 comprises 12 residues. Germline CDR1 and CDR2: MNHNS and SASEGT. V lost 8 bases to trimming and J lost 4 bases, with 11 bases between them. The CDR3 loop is CASGGLSTEAFF. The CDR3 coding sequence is TGTGCCAGCGGGGGACTGAGCACTGAAGCTTTCTTT.

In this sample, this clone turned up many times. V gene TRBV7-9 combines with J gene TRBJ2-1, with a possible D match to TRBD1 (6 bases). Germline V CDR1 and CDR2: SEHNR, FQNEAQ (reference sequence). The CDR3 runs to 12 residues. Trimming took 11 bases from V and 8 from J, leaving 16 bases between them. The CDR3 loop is CAGNEGVDEQFF. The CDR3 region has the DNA TGTGCCGGCAATGAGGGGGTGGATGAGCAGTTCTTC.

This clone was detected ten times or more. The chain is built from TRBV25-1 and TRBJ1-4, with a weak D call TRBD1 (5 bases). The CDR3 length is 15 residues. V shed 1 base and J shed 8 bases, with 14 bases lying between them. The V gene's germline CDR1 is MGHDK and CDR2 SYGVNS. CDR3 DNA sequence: TGTGCCAGCAGTGAATGGGACCGCGGGTTAGAAAAACTGTTTTTT. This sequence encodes CASSEWDRGLEKLFF.

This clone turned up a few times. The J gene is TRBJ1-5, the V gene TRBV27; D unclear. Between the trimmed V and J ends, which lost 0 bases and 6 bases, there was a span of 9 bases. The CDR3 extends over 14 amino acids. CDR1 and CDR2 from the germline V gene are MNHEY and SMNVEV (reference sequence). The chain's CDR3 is CASSLSGWGQPQHF. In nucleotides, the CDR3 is TGTGCCAGCAGTTTATCTGGGTGGGGTCAGCCCCAGCATTTT.

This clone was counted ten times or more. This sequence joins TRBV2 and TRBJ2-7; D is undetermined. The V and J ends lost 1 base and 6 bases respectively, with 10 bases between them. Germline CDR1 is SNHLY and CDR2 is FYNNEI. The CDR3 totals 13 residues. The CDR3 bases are TGTGCCAGCAGTGAAGGGTTACGGAGCGAGCAGTACTTC. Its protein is CASSEGLRSEQYF.

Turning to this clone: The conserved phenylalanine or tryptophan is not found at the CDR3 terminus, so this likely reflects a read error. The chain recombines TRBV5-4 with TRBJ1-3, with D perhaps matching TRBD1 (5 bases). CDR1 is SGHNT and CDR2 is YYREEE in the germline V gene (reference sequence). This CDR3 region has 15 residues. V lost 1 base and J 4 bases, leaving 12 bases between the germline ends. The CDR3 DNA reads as TGTGCCAGCAGCTTGTGGGGGTACTCGGGAAACACCATATATTAT. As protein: CASSLWGYSGNTIYY.

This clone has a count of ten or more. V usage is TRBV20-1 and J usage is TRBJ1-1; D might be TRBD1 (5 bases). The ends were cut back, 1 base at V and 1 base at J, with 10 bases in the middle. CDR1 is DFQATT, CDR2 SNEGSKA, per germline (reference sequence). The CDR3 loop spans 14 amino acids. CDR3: CSARVPGGNTEAFF. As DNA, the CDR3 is TGCAGTGCTAGAGTACCGGGGGGGAACACTGAAGCTTTCTTT.

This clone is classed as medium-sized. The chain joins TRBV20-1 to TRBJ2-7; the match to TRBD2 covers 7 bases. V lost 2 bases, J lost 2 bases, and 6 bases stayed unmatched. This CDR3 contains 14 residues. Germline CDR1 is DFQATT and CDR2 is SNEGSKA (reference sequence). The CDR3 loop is CSARQRDYPYEQYF. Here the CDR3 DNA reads TGCAGTGCTAGACAGCGGGACTATCCCTACGAGCAGTACTTC.

The DNA for the CDR3 is TGTGCCAGCCGGGGGGCCTACGAGCAGTACTTC. It codes for CASRGAYEQYF. The chain links TRBV12-3 or TRBV12-4 to TRBJ2-7; 7 bases align to TRBD2. With 8 bases clipped from V and 2 bases from J, the junction kept 0 bases outside the gene matches. This CDR3 region has 11 residues.

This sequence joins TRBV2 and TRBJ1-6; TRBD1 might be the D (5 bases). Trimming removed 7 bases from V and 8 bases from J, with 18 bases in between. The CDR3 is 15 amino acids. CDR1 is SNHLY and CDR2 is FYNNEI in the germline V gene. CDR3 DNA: TGTGCCAGCAAGCAGCGGGCAGGGTTAGATTCACCCCTCCACTTT. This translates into CASKQRAGLDSPLHF.

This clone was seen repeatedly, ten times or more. CDR3 in DNA: TGTGCCAGCAGCAAAGCGCCCTACTCTGGAAACACCATATATTTT. Its protein is CASSKAPYSGNTIYF. The rearrangement uses TRBV7-2 and TRBJ1-3; the D is unclear. V lost 5 bases and J 0 bases, leaving 11 bases between the germline ends. Looked up from germline, CDR1 is SGHTA and CDR2 is FQGNSA. The CDR3 runs to 15 residues.

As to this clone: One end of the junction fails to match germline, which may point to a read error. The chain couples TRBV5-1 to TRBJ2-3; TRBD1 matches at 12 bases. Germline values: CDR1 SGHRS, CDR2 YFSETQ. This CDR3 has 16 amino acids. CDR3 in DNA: TGCGCCAGAAACCCACTTGGGACAGGGGGCACAGATACTCAGTATTTT. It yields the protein CARNPLGTGGTDTQYF.

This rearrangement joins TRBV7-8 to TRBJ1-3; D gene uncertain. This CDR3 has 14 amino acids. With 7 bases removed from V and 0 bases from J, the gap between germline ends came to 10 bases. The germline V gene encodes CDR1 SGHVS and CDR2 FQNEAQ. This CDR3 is CASIPVISGNTIYF. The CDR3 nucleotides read TGTGCCAGCATCCCGGTTATCTCTGGAAACACCATATATTTT.

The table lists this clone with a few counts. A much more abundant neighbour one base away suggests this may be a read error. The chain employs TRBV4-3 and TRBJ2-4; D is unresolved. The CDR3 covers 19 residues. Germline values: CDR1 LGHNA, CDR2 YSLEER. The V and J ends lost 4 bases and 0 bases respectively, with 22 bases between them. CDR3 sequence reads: CASSPGPLNVPLAKNIQYF. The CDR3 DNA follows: TGCGCCAGCAGCCCCGGACCCCTTAATGTGCCCCTAGCCAAAAACATTCAGTACTTC.

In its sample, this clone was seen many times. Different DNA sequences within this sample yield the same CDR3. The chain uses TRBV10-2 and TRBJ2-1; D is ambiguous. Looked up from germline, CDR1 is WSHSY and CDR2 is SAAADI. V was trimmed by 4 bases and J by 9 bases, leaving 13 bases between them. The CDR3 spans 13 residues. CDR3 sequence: CASSGTLGGEQFF. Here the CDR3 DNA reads TGCGCCAGCAGTGGTACCCTCGGCGGTGAGCAGTTCTTC.

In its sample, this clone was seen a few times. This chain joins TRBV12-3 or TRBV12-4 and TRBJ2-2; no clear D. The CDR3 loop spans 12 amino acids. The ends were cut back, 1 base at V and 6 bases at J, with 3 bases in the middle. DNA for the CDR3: TGTGCCAGCAGTTTAGACTCCGGGGAGCTGTTTTTT. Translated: CASSLDSGELFF.

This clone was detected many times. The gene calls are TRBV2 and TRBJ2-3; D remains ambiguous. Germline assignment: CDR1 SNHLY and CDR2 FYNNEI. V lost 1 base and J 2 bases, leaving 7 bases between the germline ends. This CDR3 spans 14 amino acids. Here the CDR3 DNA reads TGTGCCAGCAGTGAAGGTGGCTACACAGATACGCAGTATTTT. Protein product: CASSEGGYTDTQYF.

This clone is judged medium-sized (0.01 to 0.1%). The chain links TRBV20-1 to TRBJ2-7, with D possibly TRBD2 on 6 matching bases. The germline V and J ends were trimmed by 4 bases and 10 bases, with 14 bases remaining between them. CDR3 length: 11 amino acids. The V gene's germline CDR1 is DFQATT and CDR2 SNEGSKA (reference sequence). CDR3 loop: CSATTGTLQYF. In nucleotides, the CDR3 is TGCAGTGCTACCACTGGGACTCTTCAGTACTTC.

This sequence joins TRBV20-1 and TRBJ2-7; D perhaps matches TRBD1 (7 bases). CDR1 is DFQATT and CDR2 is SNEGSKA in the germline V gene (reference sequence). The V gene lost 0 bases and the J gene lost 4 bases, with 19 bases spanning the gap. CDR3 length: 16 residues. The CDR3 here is CSARDASTGDWYEQYF. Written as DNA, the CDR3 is TGCAGTGCTAGAGACGCCTCAACAGGGGACTGGTACGAGCAGTACTTC.

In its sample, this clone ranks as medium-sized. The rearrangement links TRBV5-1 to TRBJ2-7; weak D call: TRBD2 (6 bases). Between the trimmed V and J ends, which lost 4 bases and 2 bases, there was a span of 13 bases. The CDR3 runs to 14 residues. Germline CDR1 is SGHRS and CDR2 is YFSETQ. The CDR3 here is CASSREESTYEQYF. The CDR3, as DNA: TGCGCCAGCAGCAGGGAGGAGTCAACCTACGAGCAGTACTTC.